This T cell receptor beta chain was documented in a study of beta chain features in type 1 diabetes. Looked up from germline, CDR1 is SGHRS and CDR2 is YFSETQ. With V trimmed by 4 bases and J by 7 bases, 11 bases remained unmatched. The CDR3 loop spans 17 amino acids. The isolated RNA, all of it, was reverse transcribed, so expressed TCRB transcripts were what got sequenced. Here immunoSEQ multiplex PCR was the method, and the copy in TCRdb shows in-frame clones only, minus some. In the table there are about 360,000 clones, approximately 12% of which are singletons. This chain joins TRBV5-1 and TRBJ2-5; 15 positions match TRBD2. This TCR was sampled from a man younger than 30 in good health. The specimen sequenced was naive CD4+ T cells from blood. The CDR3 DNA follows: TGCGCCAGCAGCCGGACTAGCGGGGGGGCCGTGGTCGGGACCCAGTACTTC. It yields the protein CASSRTSGGAVVGTQYF.